The rows below give T cell receptor beta chains drawn from one sample of a study of blood T cell repertoires in COVID-19. Assay used: immunoSEQ multiplex PCR; TCRdb lists only in-frame clones, some missing. The data show roughly 350,000 clones, roughly 89% seen once. Sequencing was performed on peripheral blood. These TCRs come from a woman aged 18-35 years who had recovered from COVID-19. Both conserved end residues are part of each CDR3. A D gene is named only where the DNA matches it firmly. Part of the rows lack a size; the others show once, few, many or a class for expanded clones.

v_call	j_call	clone_size	d_call	cdr3_nt	cdr3_aa
TRBV6-4	TRBJ2-3	.	.	TGTGCCAGCAGTGACTCCGGAGATACGCAGTATTTT	CASSDSGDTQYF
TRBV18	TRBJ2-1	.	.	TGTGCCAGCTCTTTTTCGGAGTACAATGAGCAGTTCTTC	CASSFSEYNEQFF
TRBV5-4	TRBJ2-4	.	TRBD1	TGTGCCAGCAGCTGGACAGGGGCCAAAAACATTCAGTACTTC	CASSWTGAKNIQYF
TRBV11-2	TRBJ2-1	.	TRBD2	TGTGCCAGCGGGCTCTCCGGGACTAGCAGTAATGAGCAGTTCTTC	CASGLSGTSSNEQFF
TRBV19	TRBJ1-2	once	.	TGTGCCAGTAGTATAGTTCCAGGCAAAGCTAACTATGGCTACACCTTC	CASSIVPGKANYGYTF
TRBV6-5	TRBJ1-1	.	.	TGTGCCAGCAGTTCCGGTCAGCGGGGCGCTGAAGCTTTCTTT	CASSSGQRGAEAFF
TRBV4-1	TRBJ2-1	.	.	TGCGCCAGCAGCCAATTTCAGGAGCAGTTCTTC	CASSQFQEQFF
TRBV3-1/TRBV3-2	TRBJ1-5	.	.	TGTGCCAGCAGCCAAGGGCCTTCAGTTCAGCCCCAGCATTTT	CASSQGPSVQPQHF
TRBV7-8	TRBJ1-1	.	.	TGTGCCAGCAGCTTAGAGGTACAGACCATGAACACTGAAGCTTTCTTT	CASSLEVQTMNTEAFF
TRBV18	TRBJ1-5	.	TRBD1	TGTGCCAGCTCACCCCCGGGACAGGGGTTTAGGCCCCAGCATTTT	CASSPPGQGFRPQHF
TRBV9	TRBJ1-1	once	.	TGTGCCAGCAGCGTCAAGATAAATGGGGGGGAAATGAACACTGAAGCTTTCTTT	CASSVKINGGEMNTEAFF
TRBV4-1	TRBJ1-2	.	.	TGCGCCAGCAGCCCCACTTGGACAGCGTCCTATGGCTACACCTTC	CASSPTWTASYGYTF
TRBV7-8	TRBJ1-6	.	.	TGTGCCAGCAGCTTGGGGGGGAATTCAGCCCTCCACTTT	CASSLGGNSALHF
TRBV11-2	TRBJ1-2	.	.	TGTGCCAGCAGCCCCTCCGGAGGGGATGTTTACTATGGCTACACCTTC	CASSPSGGDVYYGYTF
TRBV28	TRBJ1-6	few	.	TGTGCCAGCAGTTTGCCGCTTTCAGGGTATTACGATAATTCACCCCTCCACTTT	CASSLPLSGYYDNSPLHF
TRBV30	TRBJ1-4	.	.	TGTGCCTGGAATTGGGGAGAGGGTGAAAAACTGTTTTTT	CAWNWGEGEKLFF
TRBV5-1	TRBJ1-1	.	.	TGCGCCAGCAGCCTGGGACAAGACACTGAAGCTTTCTTT	CASSLGQDTEAFF
TRBV4-3	TRBJ1-1	.	.	TGCGCCAGCAGCCCCCCCCGGGGAGGGGTAACTGAAGCTTTCTTT	CASSPPRGGVTEAFF
TRBV24-1	TRBJ1-2	.	TRBD1	TGTGCCACCAGTGATCCTACAAACAGGGGGAATTTCGATGGCTACACCTTC	CATSDPTNRGNFDGYTF
TRBV7-9	TRBJ1-2	.	.	TGTGCCAGCAGCTTAGATGGGGGGGAACGTGGCTACACCTTC	CASSLDGGERGYTF
TRBV10-2	TRBJ1-1	.	.	TGCGCCAGCAGGTCTCTGGGAGACACTGAAGCTTTCTTT	CASRSLGDTEAFF
TRBV19	TRBJ1-6	.	TRBD1	TGTGCCAGTAGGCCCGGGAACAGGGGTAATAATTCACCCCTCCACTTT	CASRPGNRGNNSPLHF
TRBV29-1	TRBJ2-1	.	TRBD2	TGCAGCGTTGCCCTAGCGGGAGATCAGAGTGAGCAGTTCTTC	CSVALAGDQSEQFF
TRBV7-2	TRBJ1-2	.	.	TGTGCCAGCACCCGCGGGGGGATGGGCTATGGCTACACCTTC	CASTRGGMGYGYTF
TRBV30	TRBJ1-4	.	TRBD1	TGTGCCTGGAGTCAGTACAGGGGGAATAGTCGGCTGTTTTTT	CAWSQYRGNSRLFF
TRBV30	TRBJ1-5	.	.	TGTGCCTGGAGCCTTGTTAATAGCAATCAGCCCCAGCATTTT	CAWSLVNSNQPQHF
TRBV6-4	TRBJ2-2	few	TRBD2	TGTGCCAGCAGTGACAGGGGACTAGAAATCCCCGGGGAGCTGTTTTTT	CASSDRGLEIPGELFF
TRBV4-3	TRBJ2-3	.	.	TGCGCCAGCGCCGATCGGGGTGGCACAGATACGCAGTATTTT	CASADRGGTDTQYF
TRBV2	TRBJ2-5	.	TRBD1	TGTGCCAGCACCTTACAGGGGGCGACCCTAGAGACCCAGTACTTC	CASTLQGATLETQYF
TRBV9	TRBJ1-2	.	TRBD1	TGTGCCAGCAGCGTAGGTCCCGGGACAGACTACTATGGCTACACCTTC	CASSVGPGTDYYGYTF
TRBV2	TRBJ2-1	.	.	TGTGCCAGCAGTTCAAAAGCGCCCGTCTCCTACAATGAGCAGTTCTTC	CASSSKAPVSYNEQFF
TRBV12-5	TRBJ1-5	.	.	TGTGCTAGTGGTTTGGTACTTAATCCAGGGCGCGATAGCAATCAGCCCCAGCATTTT	CASGLVLNPGRDSNQPQHF
TRBV4-1	TRBJ1-5	.	TRBD1	TGCGCCAGCAGCCAAGAGAGGACAGGGGGCGCCTACCAGCCCCAGCATTTT	CASSQERTGGAYQPQHF
TRBV9	TRBJ1-1	once	TRBD1	TGTGCCAGCAGCGTTTTACAGGGGCTGAACACTGAAGCTTTCTTT	CASSVLQGLNTEAFF
TRBV19	TRBJ1-2	.	.	TGTGCCAGTAGTATAGGGGGTACAGGCGGCTACACCTTC	CASSIGGTGGYTF
TRBV10-3	TRBJ2-1	.	.	TGTGCCATCAGTGGGACTCCAAGGGTGGTAGCGGCCTACAATGAGCAGTTCTTC	CAISGTPRVVAAYNEQFF
TRBV30	TRBJ2-1	once	.	TGTGCCTGGAGTGTACGGGATGAGCAGTTCTTC	CAWSVRDEQFF
TRBV6-5	TRBJ1-1	.	.	TGTGCCAGCTCTCCTTCAGGGGTTCAGGCTGAAGCTTTCTTT	CASSPSGVQAEAFF